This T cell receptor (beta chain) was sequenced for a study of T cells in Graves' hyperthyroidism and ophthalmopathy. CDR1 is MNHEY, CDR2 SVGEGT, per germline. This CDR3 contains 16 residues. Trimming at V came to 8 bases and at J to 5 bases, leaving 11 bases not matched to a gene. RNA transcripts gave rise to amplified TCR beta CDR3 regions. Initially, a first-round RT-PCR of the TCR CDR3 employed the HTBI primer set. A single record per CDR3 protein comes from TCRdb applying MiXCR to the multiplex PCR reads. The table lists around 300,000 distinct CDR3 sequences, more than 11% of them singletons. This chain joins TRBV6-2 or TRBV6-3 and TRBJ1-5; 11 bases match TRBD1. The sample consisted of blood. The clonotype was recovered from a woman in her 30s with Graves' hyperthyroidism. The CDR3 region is CASHYRTGGGYQPQHF. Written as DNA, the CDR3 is TGTGCCAGCCATTACCGGACAGGGGGCGGTTATCAGCCCCAGCATTTT.